A selection of T cell receptor beta chains follows, all from one sample in a study of T cell changes during pregnancy in multiple sclerosis. Method: immunoSEQ multiplex PCR; TCRdb's copy keeps in-frame clones and lacks some. The sample has about 87,000 clones, around 93% seen once. The sample consisted of peripheral blood, taken in the third trimester of pregnancy. These TCRs come from a female donor in good health, enrolled as a control in a pregnancy study. The CDR3 runs from the conserved cysteine through the conserved F or W. The D gene is left open where the match is weak. Size is omitted from some rows. Given values are once, few, many or a class for expanded clones.

j_gene	abundance	d_gene	v_gene	CDR3nt	CDR3aa
TRBJ1-2	NA	TRBD1	TRBV5-4	TGTGCCAGCAGCTTGGGACAGGGGGCCAACTACGGCTACACCTTC	CASSLGQGANYGYTF
TRBJ2-5	once	TRBD1	TRBV10-1	TGCGCCAGCAGTGAGTACTCTGACAGGGACCAAGAGACCCAGTACTTC	CASSEYSDRDQETQYF
TRBJ1-3	NA	NA	TRBV9	TGTGCCAGCAGCGCAGGCTCTGGAAACACCATATATTTT	CASSAGSGNTIYF
TRBJ2-7	NA	NA	TRBV19	TGTGCCAGTAGTATTACACCCCTCTACGAGCAGTACTTC	CASSITPLYEQYF
TRBJ2-1	NA	NA	TRBV5-4	TGTGCCAGCAGCCCGCGGGAATTCGGTGAGCAGTTCTTC	CASSPREFGEQFF
TRBJ2-3	NA	TRBD2	TRBV19	TGTGCCAGTAGTATTACGAGCGGGAGGGCCAGAGGGTTCACAGATACGCAGTATTTT	CASSITSGRARGFTDTQYF
TRBJ2-7	NA	TRBD2	TRBV4-2	TGTGCCAGCAGCCAGTGGACTAGCGGATACGAGCAGTACTTC	CASSQWTSGYEQYF
TRBJ2-1	NA	TRBD2	TRBV9	TGTGCCAGCAGCACCGGGACTAGCGGGAGGAATGAGCAGTTCTTC	CASSTGTSGRNEQFF
TRBJ2-5	NA	TRBD2	TRBV6-5	TGTGCCAGCACACCCAGCGGGAGGGGCGGGGCCCAGTACTTC	CASTPSGRGGAQYF
TRBJ1-1	once	TRBD1	TRBV19	TGTGCCAGTAGTACGCCGACAGGGAAGATTGAAGCTTTCTTT	CASSTPTGKIEAFF
TRBJ2-5	NA	NA	TRBV27	TGTGCCAGCAGTTTATCCGGGGTTCGAGAGACCCAGTACTTC	CASSLSGVRETQYF
TRBJ2-2	NA	TRBD1	TRBV10-3	TGTGCCATCAGAGGGACAGGGGTAATCGCCGGGGAGCTGTTTTTT	CAIRGTGVIAGELFF
TRBJ2-7	NA	NA	TRBV2	TGTGCCAGCAGTATTGCGGGTGTAGGCTACGAGCAGTACTTC	CASSIAGVGYEQYF
TRBJ2-7	NA	TRBD2	TRBV2	TGTGCCAGCACCCGCGGGCTAGCGGGGGAAAGCTCCTACGAGCAGTACTTC	CASTRGLAGESSYEQYF
TRBJ1-2	NA	NA	TRBV2	TGTGCCAGCAGTGTGGGGGCGACAAACTATGGCTACACCTTC	CASSVGATNYGYTF
TRBJ2-2	NA	TRBD2	TRBV6-1	TGTGCCAGCAGTGCTCTAGCGGGAAGCGGCGGGGAGCTGTTTTTT	CASSALAGSGGELFF
TRBJ2-1	NA	NA	TRBV20-1	TGCAGTGCTAGATGGGGCCCTGAGCAGTTCTTC	CSARWGPEQFF
TRBJ2-5	NA	NA	TRBV6-5	TGTGCCAGCAGTTACTCCGGCAGGGAAGAGACCCAGTACTTC	CASSYSGREETQYF
TRBJ1-5	once	NA	TRBV5-1	TGCGCCAGCAGCTTGGGAGGGTCCGGGGGGGAGCCCCAGCATTTT	CASSLGGSGGEPQHF
TRBJ2-3	NA	NA	TRBV7-8	TGTGCCAGCAGCTTAGGTCGGGGGGATACGCAGTATTTT	CASSLGRGDTQYF
TRBJ2-7	once	TRBD2	TRBV30	TGTGCCTGGAGTGTACGTACTAGCGGTGACTCCTACGAGCAGTACTTC	CAWSVRTSGDSYEQYF
TRBJ2-7	NA	TRBD2	TRBV28	TGTGCCAGCAGTTTTCGCGGGAGTCGATTCGAGCAGTACTTC	CASSFRGSRFEQYF
TRBJ1-1	NA	TRBD1	TRBV5-1	TGCGCCAGCAGCTTGGCAGGGGGCTACACTGAAGCTTTCTTT	CASSLAGGYTEAFF
TRBJ2-7	NA	TRBD2	TRBV29-1	TGCAGCGGCATGAGACTAGCGCGCTCCTACGAGCAGTACTTC	CSGMRLARSYEQYF
TRBJ2-1	NA	NA	TRBV5-6	TGTGCCAGCAGCTTGTTACTCTTGCGGGGTAATGAGCAGTTCTTC	CASSLLLLRGNEQFF
TRBJ1-5	NA	NA	TRBV27	TGTGCCAGCAGTTTAGGGGGGAGCAATCAGCCCCAGCATTTT	CASSLGGSNQPQHF
TRBJ2-7	NA	NA	TRBV2	TGTGCCAGCACGTTCGCGGGGGCAAGCTACGAGCAGTACTTC	CASTFAGASYEQYF
TRBJ2-4	NA	TRBD2	TRBV10-3	TGTGCCATCAGTGAGTCCACGGGGGGGAGAGGAAACATTCAGTACTTC	CAISESTGGRGNIQYF